This T cell receptor beta chain was found in a study of beta chain features in type 1 diabetes. Study background: Examined across all samples were approximately 99 million sorted cells.

The investigators reverse transcribed all of the isolated RNA, so they sequenced expressed TCRB transcripts. Profiling relied on immunoSEQ multiplex PCR, and the TCRdb table lists in-frame clones only, not all of them. The sample yields over 650,000 clones, more than 12% seen once. Comments on this clone: Its specificity is not known.

Study outcomes and limitations: A moderate, significant TCRB CDR3 shortening appeared in type 1 diabetes across four CD4+ subsets. Overrepresentation of cells with high TCR expression could result from cDNA sequencing.

V was trimmed by 6 bases and J by 3 bases, leaving 12 bases between them. In germline, CDR1 is SQVTM, CDR2 ANQGSEA. CDR3 size: 12 residues. The specimen sequenced was naive CD4+ T cells from blood. This clonotype was sampled from a man between 18 and 35 years old with type 1 diabetes. This rearrangement joins TRBV29-1 to TRBJ2-7, with D possibly matching TRBD1 (6 bases). The CDR3, as DNA: TGCAGCGTGGGGGCGGCACGCTACGAGCAGTACTTC. Amino acids: CSVGAARYEQYF.